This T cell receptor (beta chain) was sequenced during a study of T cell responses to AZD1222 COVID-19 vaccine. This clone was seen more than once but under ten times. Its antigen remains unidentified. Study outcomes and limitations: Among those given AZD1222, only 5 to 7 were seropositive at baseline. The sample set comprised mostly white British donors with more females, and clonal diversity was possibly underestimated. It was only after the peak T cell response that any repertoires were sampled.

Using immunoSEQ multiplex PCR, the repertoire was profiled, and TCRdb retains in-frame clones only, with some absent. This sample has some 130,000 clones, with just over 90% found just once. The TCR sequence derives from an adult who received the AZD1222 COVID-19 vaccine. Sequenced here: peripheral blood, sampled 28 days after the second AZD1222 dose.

The DNA of the CDR3 is TGTGCCAGCAGTTCCCCGGTTAGGTACGAGCAGTACTTC. This codes for CASSSPVRYEQYF. The chain combines TRBV6-2 or TRBV6-3 with TRBJ2-7; no firm D call. V shed 4 bases and J shed 4 bases, with 11 bases lying between them. Looked up from germline, CDR1 is MNHEY and CDR2 is SVGEGT. The CDR3 covers 13 residues.